The next 12 T cell receptor beta chains were all read from a single sample in a study of cytomegalovirus exposure and HLA in healthy donors. Method: immunoSEQ multiplex PCR; TCRdb's copy keeps in-frame clones and lacks some. The table shows 150,000 to 200,000 clones, with 86% occurring only once. Sample: PBMCs. The source of these receptors is a woman under 30 in good health and CMV-seronegative.

The gene calls are TRBV5-8 and TRBJ2-7; D is ambiguous. The V end was cut by 2 bases, the J end by 6 bases, with 9 bases between. The CDR3 spans 12 residues. Germline CDR1 is SGHTS and CDR2 is YDEGEE. CDR3 bases: TGTGCCAGCAGCTTTAGGTCTAGCGAGCAGTACTTC. Protein: CASSFRSSEQYF.

This chain links TRBV7-2 with TRBJ2-7; the D gene is possibly TRBD2 (5 bases). V was trimmed by 5 bases and J by 13 bases, leaving 21 bases between them. This CDR3 comprises 13 residues. CDR1 and CDR2 (germline): SGHTA, FQGNSA. In DNA, the CDR3 is TGTGCCAGCAGCAGCCGAGGCCGGGATACTCCCTACTTC. Its translation is CASSSRGRDTPYF.

The gene calls are TRBV11-3 and TRBJ2-1; 10 bases match TRBD1. V shed 5 bases and J 0 bases; nucleotides not matched to a gene: 4. The CDR3 has 16 amino acids. Germline V gene lookup returns CDR1 SGHNT and CDR2 YENEEA. DNA of the CDR3: TGTGCCAGCAGCACTCGGACAGGGGGCTCCTACAATGAGCAGTTCTTC. It codes for CASSTRTGGSYNEQFF.

The chain recombines TRBV4-2 with TRBJ2-3; D possibly corresponds to TRBD2 (5 bases). The CDR3 sequence is 17 residues long. Trimming stripped 1 base from V and 3 bases from J, with 17 bases between. The germline V gene has CDR1 LGHNA and CDR2 YNFKEQ. The DNA of the CDR3 is TGTGCCAGCAGCCAAGGGCAATTCCGAGGGCCAACAGATACGCAGTATTTT. Amino acids: CASSQGQFRGPTDTQYF.

The chain uses TRBV7-9 and TRBJ1-3; 9 bases match TRBD1. This CDR3 has 16 amino acids. The ends lost 5 bases at V and 4 bases at J; junction bases unmatched: 9. Germline CDR1 SEHNR, CDR2 FQNEAQ (reference sequence). CDR3 coding DNA: TGTGCCAGCAGCGCTACAGGGGGCGGCTCGGGAAACACCATATATTTT. It translates to CASSATGGGSGNTIYF.

V is TRBV6-5 and J is TRBJ2-3, with 9 bases matching TRBD2. The junction had 7 bases not matched to a gene; V was cut back by 7 bases and J by 5 bases. Germline assignment: CDR1 MNHEY and CDR2 SVGAGI. CDR3 length: 14 amino acids. The CDR3 loop is CASTFSGRGDTQYF. Written as DNA, the CDR3 is TGTGCCAGCACTTTTAGCGGGAGAGGAGATACGCAGTATTTT.

This clone was found once. The gene calls are TRBV4-1 and TRBJ2-1, with TRBD2 identical over 15 bases. The ends lost 3 bases at V and 8 bases at J; junction bases unmatched: 17. The CDR3 runs 20 residues. Germline V CDR1 and CDR2: MGHRA, YSYEKL. Here the CDR3 reads CASSHPEVLGLAGGGDEQFF. The DNA for the CDR3 is TGCGCCAGCAGCCACCCCGAAGTCCTGGGACTAGCGGGAGGTGGCGATGAGCAGTTCTTC.

This chain joins TRBV5-6 and TRBJ1-3; no clear D. Germline-derived CDR1 and CDR2 are SGHDT and YYEEEE. Trimming removed 0 bases at V and 0 bases at J, with 7 bases between. The CDR3 extends over 15 amino acids. The CDR3 region has the DNA TGTGCCAGCAGCTTGGATCAAAACTCTGGAAACACCATATATTTT. Protein: CASSLDQNSGNTIYF.

The gene calls are TRBV4-2 and TRBJ2-1; D possibly corresponds to TRBD2 (5 bases). The V end was cut by 3 bases, the J end by 7 bases, with 13 bases between. Germline CDR1 and CDR2: LGHNA and YNFKEQ. The CDR3 is 14 amino acids. DNA of the CDR3: TGTGCCAGCAGCCAGGCCCGGGGAACTAATGAGCAGTTCTTC. It encodes CASSQARGTNEQFF.

As for this clone: The junction differs from germline at one of its ends, possibly a read error. The chain joins TRBV5-1 to TRBJ2-5, with D possibly being TRBD1 (6 bases). CDR3 length equals 17 residues. Looked up from germline, CDR1 is SGHRS and CDR2 is YFSETQ. The CDR3 reads CASSLGLSQGYQETQYF. CDR3 nucleotide sequence: TGCGCCAGCAGTTTGGGATTATCGCAGGGGTACCAAGAGACCCAGTACTTC.

The rearrangement uses TRBV9 and TRBJ2-7; TRBD2 matches 9 bases. V was clipped by 3 bases and J by 4 bases; unmatched bases: 11. The CDR3 sequence is 16 residues long. Germline loops: CDR1 SGDLS, CDR2 YYNGEE. CDR3 region: CASSAVRASGMYEQYF. The CDR3 region has the DNA TGTGCCAGCAGCGCGGTGAGGGCTAGCGGGATGTACGAGCAGTACTTC.

The chain combines TRBV5-1 with TRBJ2-3; 12 bases match TRBD2. The CDR3 loop spans 16 amino acids. Germline lookup yields CDR1 SGHRS and CDR2 YFSETQ. The V gene end was trimmed by 0 bases and the J gene end by 5 bases; junction bases not matched to a gene: 4. CDR3: CASSLEGTSGLDTQYF. Here the CDR3 DNA reads TGCGCCAGCAGCTTGGAAGGGACTAGCGGGCTAGATACGCAGTATTTT.